A single sample is the source of the 26 T cell receptor beta chains below, sequenced in a study of blood T cell repertoires in COVID-19. Clones were sequenced by immunoSEQ multiplex PCR, and TCRdb holds only the in-frame ones, with some missing. Among fewer than 150,000 clones listed, 70% to 80% were seen once. The sample taken for sequencing was peripheral blood. The receptors shown here come from a man in his sixties who had recovered from COVID-19.

The genes are TRBV18 and TRBJ2-3; 7 bases fit TRBD1. Germline values: CDR1 KGHSH, CDR2 LQKENI. CDR3 length: 16 residues. J was trimmed by 1 base and V by 0 bases; bases with no gene match: 4. The CDR3 sequence is CASSPPGTDRTDTQYF. The CDR3 DNA follows: TGTGCCAGCTCACCACCGGGGACAGATCGCACAGATACGCAGTATTTT.

This clone was picked up a small number of times. The chain joins TRBV27 to TRBJ1-4, with D uncertain. Germline V gene lookup returns CDR1 MNHEY and CDR2 SMNVEV (reference sequence). The V and J ends lost 3 bases and 3 bases respectively, with 8 bases between them. This CDR3 is 14 amino acids long. CDR3 sequence reads: CASSFSNSNEKLFF. CDR3 coding DNA: TGTGCCAGCAGTTTCAGTAATTCTAATGAAAAACTGTTTTTT.

This clone came up once. This chain connects TRBV7-2 to TRBJ2-7; D is unclear. CDR3 length: 13 amino acids. V lost 1 base and J 3 bases, leaving 7 bases between the germline ends. Germline CDR1 is SGHTA and CDR2 is FQGNSA. This CDR3 reads CASSLGRFYEQYF. As DNA, the CDR3 is TGTGCCAGCAGCTTAGGGCGGTTCTACGAGCAGTACTTC.

The chain has TRBV9 and TRBJ2-7, with 11 bases lining up with TRBD2. This CDR3 is built from 15 residues. Unmatched junction bases numbered 5, after V lost 4 bases and J lost 2 bases. Germline assignment: CDR1 SGDLS and CDR2 YYNGEE. CDR3 DNA: TGTGCCAGCAGCTCCGGACTAGCGGGTACCTACGAGCAGTACTTC. Translated: CASSSGLAGTYEQYF.

V gene TRBV6-6 combines with J gene TRBJ1-2; D is uncertain. There are 15 residues in the CDR3. Per the germline V gene, CDR1 is MNHNY and CDR2 is SVGAGI (reference sequence). Trimming cost V 3 bases and J 2 bases, with 13 bases left between them. The chain's CDR3 is CASSYTASPNYGYTF. The CDR3 DNA reads TGTGCCAGCAGTTATACAGCCAGCCCAAACTATGGCTACACCTTC.

This rearrangement joins TRBV12-3 or TRBV12-4 to TRBJ1-2, with D perhaps matching TRBD1 (5 bases). V dropped 6 bases and J dropped 3 bases, with 11 bases sitting between them. This CDR3 is built from 13 residues. The CDR3 here is CASSRGEDYGYTF. The CDR3 nucleotides read TGTGCCAGCAGCCGGGGGGAAGACTATGGCTACACCTTC.

The CDR3: CASSLAQGANEKLFF. CDR3 DNA sequence: TGCGCCAGCAGCTTGGCCCAGGGTGCTAATGAAAAACTGTTTTTT. The rearrangement links TRBV5-1 to TRBJ1-4; a possible D gene is TRBD1 (5 bases). This CDR3 region has 15 residues. Trimming shortened V by 0 bases and J by 3 bases, and 9 bases separated the two germline ends. Germline CDR1 reads SGHRS; CDR2 reads YFSETQ.

V and J are TRBV10-3 and TRBJ2-2, with TRBD1 matching 7 bases. CDR1 is ENHRY and CDR2 is SYGVKD in the germline V gene. The CDR3 runs to 15 residues. J was trimmed by 6 bases and V by 4 bases; bases with no gene match: 8. CDR3 DNA sequence: TGTGCCATCAGTGTGTCCTCGCAGGGGGCCGGGGAGCTGTTTTTT. Residues: CAISVSSQGAGELFF.

The chain uses TRBV18 and TRBJ2-3; D possibly corresponds to TRBD2 (5 bases). The CDR3 has 13 residues. Trimming shortened V by 2 bases and J by 6 bases, and 9 bases separated the two germline ends. The germline V gene has CDR1 KGHSH and CDR2 LQKENI. The CDR3 protein is CASSPNRGDTQYF. In nucleotides, the CDR3 is TGTGCCAGCTCACCAAACCGAGGGGATACGCAGTATTTT. The entire variable domain, with the rest obtained from reference TRBV18 and TRBJ2-3, is as follows: NAGVMQNPRHLVRRRGQEARLRCSPMKGHSHVYWYRQLPEEGLKFMVYLQKENIIDESGMPKERFSAEFPKEGPSILRIQQVVRGDSAAYFCASSPNRGDTQYFGPGTRLTVL.

J is TRBJ2-1 and V is TRBV7-2; 8 nucleotides line up with TRBD2. This CDR3 comprises 13 residues. V dropped 3 bases and J dropped 7; count of bases not matched to a gene: 2. CDR1 and CDR2 from the germline V gene are SGHTA and FQGNSA. DNA for the CDR3: TGTGCCAGCAGCTTCGGGAGGGATAATGAGCAGTTCTTC. This sequence encodes CASSFGRDNEQFF. Combining the CDR3 with reference TRBV7-2 and TRBJ2-1 gives the whole variable domain GAGVSQSPSNKVTEKGKDVELRCDPISGHTALYWYRQSLGQGLEFLIYFQGNSAPDKSGLPSDRFSAERTGGSVSTLTIQRTQQEDSAVYLCASSFGRDNEQFFGPGTRLTVL.

The chain carries TRBV6-2 or TRBV6-3 and TRBJ2-7; tentative D call: TRBD1 (6 bases). In germline, CDR1 is MNHEY, CDR2 SVGEGT. Trimming removed 2 bases from V and 4 bases from J, with 15 bases in between. This CDR3 spans 15 amino acids. The CDR3 DNA sequence: TGTGCCAGCAGTTACGCCAGGGACATGAGATACGAGCAGTACTTC. This translates into CASSYARDMRYEQYF.

The genes are TRBV5-1 and TRBJ2-2, with a possible D match to TRBD2 (6 bases). The CDR3 covers 14 residues. Trimming shortened V by 4 bases and J by 0 bases, and 7 bases separated the two germline ends. The germline V gene has CDR1 SGHRS and CDR2 YFSETQ. The CDR3 nucleotides are TGCGCCAGCAGCGTAGCGGCGAACACCGGGGAGCTGTTTTTT. Residues: CASSVAANTGELFF.

V and J are TRBV3-1 (or the pseudogene TRBV3-2) and TRBJ1-1; 10 bases are shared with TRBD1. Germline lookup yields CDR1 LGHDT and CDR2 YNNKEL (reference sequence). The junction had 2 bases not matched to a gene; V was cut back by 0 bases and J by 4 bases. The CDR3 is 15 amino acids. The CDR3 DNA reads as TGTGCCAGCAGCCAAGACGGGACAGGGGCCACTGAAGCTTTCTTT. As protein: CASSQDGTGATEAFF.

This rearrangement joins TRBV25-1 to TRBJ2-5, with TRBD1 as a possible D gene (5 bases). The CDR3 is 15 amino acids. In germline, CDR1 is MGHDK, CDR2 SYGVNS. V lost 5 bases to trimming and J lost 2 bases, with 15 bases between them. The CDR3 region has the DNA TGTGCCAGCAGTCGCAACATAGGGGCTCAAGAGACCCAGTACTTC. Translating gives CASSRNIGAQETQYF.

The gene calls are TRBV6-6 and TRBJ2-7; 8 bases line up with TRBD1. Germline CDR1 and CDR2: MNHNY and SVGAGI (reference sequence). The CDR3 is made up of 16 amino acids. V shed 7 bases, J shed 4 bases, and the junction held 15 bases outside the gene matches. CDR3 in DNA: TGTGCCAGCACCTCTTCAAGACAGGGGAGCTGGTACGAGCAGTACTTC. The encoded protein is CASTSSRQGSWYEQYF.

The chain couples TRBV28 to TRBJ2-7; 10 positions match TRBD2. Germline V gene sequence: CDR1 MDHEN, CDR2 SYDVKM. V shed 5 bases, J shed 0 bases, and the junction held 4 bases outside the gene matches. CDR3 length: 15 residues. The CDR3 DNA is TGTGCCAGCAGTCTTCTAGCGGGAGCCTCCTACGAGCAGTACTTC. This gives the protein CASSLLAGASYEQYF.

The V gene is TRBV28, the J gene TRBJ2-7, with TRBD2 as a possible D gene (5 bases). This CDR3 is 13 amino acids long. V was trimmed by 2 bases and J by 7 bases, leaving 12 bases between them. Per germline, CDR1 MDHEN and CDR2 SYDVKM. The CDR3 DNA is TGTGCCAGCAGTTTAGTAAGAAGAGGGGAGCAGTACTTC. It encodes CASSLVRRGEQYF. Based on the CDR3 plus reference TRBV28 and TRBJ2-7, the full variable domain is DVKVTQSSRYLVKRTGEKVFLECVQDMDHENMFWYRQDPGLGLRLIYFSYDVKMKEKGDIPEGYSVSREKKERFSLILESASTNQTSMYLCASSLVRRGEQYFGPGTRLTVT.

The gene calls are TRBV18 and TRBJ2-1, with 10 nucleotides matching TRBD2. The germline CDR1 and CDR2 sequences are KGHSH and LQKENI. Germline trimming cut 0 bases from V and 8 bases from J; bases unmatched to any gene: 7. The CDR3 length is 16 residues. The CDR3 DNA reads as TGTGCCAGCTCACCACCGGCTCCTAGCGGGAGTTATGAGCAGTTCTTC. The encoded protein is CASSPPAPSGSYEQFF.

The chain carries TRBV24-1 and TRBJ2-1; weak D call: TRBD1 (5 bases). V was cut by 4 bases and J by 4 bases, with 7 bases left in between. Germline V gene lookup returns CDR1 KGHDR and CDR2 SFDVKD. The CDR3 totals 13 residues. The CDR3 region is CATSENRYNEQFF. The DNA of the CDR3 is TGTGCCACCAGTGAGAACAGGTACAATGAGCAGTTCTTC.

The chain is built from TRBV6-6 and TRBJ2-6, with a weak D call TRBD1 (6 bases). CDR3 length: 20 residues. Trimming took 6 bases from V and 0 from J, leaving 24 bases between them. Germline values: CDR1 MNHNY, CDR2 SVGAGI (reference sequence). Written as DNA, the CDR3 is TGTGCCAGCAGCCTGCTCGCCCCGACAGGACCTAGCTCTGGGGCCAACGTCCTGACTTTC. Translation gives CASSLLAPTGPSSGANVLTF.

The V gene is TRBV5-5, the J gene TRBJ1-6; 7 bases agree with TRBD1. The CDR3 length is 17 residues. Germline V gene sequence: CDR1 SGHKS, CDR2 YYEKEE (reference sequence). J lost 6 bases, V lost 0 bases, and 9 bases had no gene match. This CDR3 reads CASSLGTGTLGNSPLHF. The CDR3 DNA is TGTGCCAGCAGCTTGGGGACAGGCACCTTGGGTAATTCACCCCTCCACTTT.

This clone was recorded a few times. The chain joins TRBV11-3 to TRBJ2-2, with 7 bases matching TRBD2. The J segment lost 6 bases and the V segment lost 4 bases, leaving 14 bases of the junction unmatched. Germline V gives CDR1 SGHNT, CDR2 YENEEA. This CDR3 contains 17 residues. The CDR3 sequence: CASSSLGGGPSAGELFF. For the CDR3, the DNA is TGTGCCAGCAGCTCCCTGGGGGGAGGGCCCTCGGCCGGGGAGCTGTTTTTT.

This clone came up once. The rearrangement uses TRBV5-4 and TRBJ2-7; 7 bases agree with TRBD2. Germline V CDR1 and CDR2: SGHNT, YYREEE (reference sequence). V lost 2 bases to trimming and J lost 4 bases; unmatched junction nucleotides: 12. The CDR3 sequence is 16 residues long. The CDR3 sequence: CASSFIAGYGRYEQYF. The CDR3 DNA reads TGTGCCAGCAGCTTTATAGCGGGCTACGGACGGTACGAGCAGTACTTC.

This sequence joins TRBV19 and TRBJ2-5; D not certain. The CDR3 loop spans 14 amino acids. The germline V gene has CDR1 LNHDA and CDR2 SQIVND (reference sequence). V lost 3 bases, J lost 1 base, and 9 bases lay in between. The CDR3 DNA reads TGTGCCAGTAGTATCGCGACGGGCCAAGAGACCCAGTACTTC. Protein sequence: CASSIATGQETQYF.

The chain combines TRBV9 with TRBJ2-2; no clear D. The CDR3 runs 16 residues. V was pared by 0 bases and J by 0 bases, with 9 bases between. Germline lookup yields CDR1 SGDLS and CDR2 YYNGEE. In nucleotides, the CDR3 is TGTGCCAGCAGCGTAGGGCAGTGGTCGAACACCGGGGAGCTGTTTTTT. Amino acids: CASSVGQWSNTGELFF.

The CDR3 coding sequence is TGTGCCAGCAGCTTAAGACTAGCGTCTTCCGGCGGCGGGGAGCTGTTTTTT. Protein: CASSLRLASSGGGELFF. The chain employs TRBV5-4 and TRBJ2-2; 8 bases match TRBD2. In germline, CDR1 is SGHNT, CDR2 YYREEE (reference sequence). This CDR3 spans 17 amino acids. Unmatched junction bases numbered 13, after V lost 2 bases and J lost 7 bases.